The clone carrying this T cell receptor beta chain occurred many times. Its antigen is undetermined. The data stem from a study of CD8 T cells in ankylosing spondylitis. This CDR3 is 15 amino acids long. The germline gives CDR1 MNHEY, CDR2 SVGEGT. V lost 5 bases, J lost 5 bases, and 19 bases lay in between. Overall study results and limits: Disease-associated clonotypes exhibited CD8+ identity and were relatively infrequent in peripheral blood. Among TCR beta sequences, a motif of 7 to 9 highly homologous variants appeared characteristic of ankylosing spondylitis blood.

MiXCR, run by TCRdb on the 5' RACE reads, gives a single entry per CDR3 protein. The sample holds about 460,000 distinct CDR3 sequences, approximately 5% seen once. The source material was blood, either unsorted or a sorted T cell fraction (not recorded which). The rearrangement uses TRBV6-2 or TRBV6-3 and TRBJ2-7; D possibly corresponds to TRBD2 (6 bases). This TCR came from a male donor with ankylosing spondylitis. CDR3 in DNA: TGTGCCAGCAGTGCCCCATGGAGGGAGCACCACGAGCAGTACTTC. Protein sequence: CASSAPWREHHEQYF.